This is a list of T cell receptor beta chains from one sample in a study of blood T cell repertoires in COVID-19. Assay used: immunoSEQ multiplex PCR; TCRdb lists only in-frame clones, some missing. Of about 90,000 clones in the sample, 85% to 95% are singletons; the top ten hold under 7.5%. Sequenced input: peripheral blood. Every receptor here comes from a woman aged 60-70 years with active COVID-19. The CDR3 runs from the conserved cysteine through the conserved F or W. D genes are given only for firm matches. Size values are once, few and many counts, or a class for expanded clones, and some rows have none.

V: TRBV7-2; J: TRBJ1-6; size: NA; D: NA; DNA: TGTGCCAGCAGCTTAGAGACAAGTTCAGGTTCACCCCTCCACTTT; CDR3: CASSLETSSGSPLHF
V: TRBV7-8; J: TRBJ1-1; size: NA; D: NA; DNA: TGTGCCAGCAGCTTAGGGGCTAACACTGAAGCTTTCTTT; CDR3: CASSLGANTEAFF
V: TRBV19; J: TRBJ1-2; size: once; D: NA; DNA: TGTGCCAGTAGTATAGACAGGCAGACAATTGGCTACACCTTC; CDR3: CASSIDRQTIGYTF
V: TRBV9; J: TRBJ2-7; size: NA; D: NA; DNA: TGTGCCAGCAGCGTATCGGGGGATCCGCACGAGCAGTACTTC; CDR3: CASSVSGDPHEQYF
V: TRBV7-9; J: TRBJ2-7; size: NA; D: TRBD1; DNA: TGTGCCAGCAGCTCCGGACAGGGGGAGGGCGAGCAGTACTTC; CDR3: CASSSGQGEGEQYF
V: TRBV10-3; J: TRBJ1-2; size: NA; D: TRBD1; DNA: TGTGCCATCACCACGACAGGGGGCAACTATGGCTACACCTTC; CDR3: CAITTTGGNYGYTF
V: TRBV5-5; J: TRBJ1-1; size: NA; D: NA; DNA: TGTGCCAGCAGCTTGATAGCCACGAAAGAAGCTTTCTTT; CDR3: CASSLIATKEAFF
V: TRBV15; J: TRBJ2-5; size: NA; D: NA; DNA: TGTGCCACCAGCAGAGACAGGGCAACAGAGACCCAGTACTTC; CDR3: CATSRDRATETQYF
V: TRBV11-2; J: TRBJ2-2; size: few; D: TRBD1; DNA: TGTGCCAGCAGCTTAACGGACAGGGCCGACACCGGGGAGCTGTTTTTT; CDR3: CASSLTDRADTGELFF
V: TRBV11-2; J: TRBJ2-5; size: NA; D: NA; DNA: TGTGCCAGCAGCTTAGGGGTGGGGCTAGGGGAGACCCAGTACTTC; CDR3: CASSLGVGLGETQYF
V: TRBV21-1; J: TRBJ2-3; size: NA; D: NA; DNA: TGTGCCAGCAGCAAAGCAGGGCCAAGGGGAACAGATACGCAGTATTTT; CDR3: CASSKAGPRGTDTQYF
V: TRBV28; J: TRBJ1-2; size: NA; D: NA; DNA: TGTGCCAGCAGTTTGGGTCAGGGCGGCTACACCTTC; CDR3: CASSLGQGGYTF
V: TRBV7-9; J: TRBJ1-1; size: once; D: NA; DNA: TGTGCCAGCAGCCCCAGGGTAGGGGGAAACACTGAAGCTTTCTTT; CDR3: CASSPRVGGNTEAFF
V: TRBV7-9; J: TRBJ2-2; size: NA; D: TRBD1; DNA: TGTGCCAGCAGCTTTCCTTCGACAGGGGGTAATACCGGGGAGCTGTTTTTT; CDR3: CASSFPSTGGNTGELFF
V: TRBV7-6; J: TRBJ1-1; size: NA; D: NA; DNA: TGTGCCAGCAGCTTAGAACTGGGCTTGGACACTGAAGCTTTCTTT; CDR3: CASSLELGLDTEAFF
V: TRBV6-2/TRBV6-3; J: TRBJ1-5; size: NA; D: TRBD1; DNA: TGTGCCAGCAGCCCTTTGGGACAGGGTAGCCAGCCCCAGCATTTT; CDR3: CASSPLGQGSQPQHF
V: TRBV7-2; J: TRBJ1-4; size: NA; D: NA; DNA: TGTGCCAGCAGCCCCGGGGGACCTAATGAAAAACTGTTTTTT; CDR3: CASSPGGPNEKLFF
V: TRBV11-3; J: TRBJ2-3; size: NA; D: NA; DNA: TGTGCCAGCAGCTTAGTACTAGCAGCAGATACGCAGTATTTT; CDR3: CASSLVLAADTQYF
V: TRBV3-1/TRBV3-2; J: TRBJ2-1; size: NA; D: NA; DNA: TGTGCCAGCAGCCAAGGACAGGTTAACAATGAGCAGTTCTTC; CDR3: CASSQGQVNNEQFF
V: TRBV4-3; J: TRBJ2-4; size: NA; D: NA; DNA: TGCGCCAGCAGCCAAGACGGGGGAGCACTAGCCAAAAACATTCAGTACTTC; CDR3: CASSQDGGALAKNIQYF
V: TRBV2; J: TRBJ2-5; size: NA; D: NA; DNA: TGTGCCAGCAGTGAGGCTGGCGGAGGCCAAGAGACCCAGTACTTC; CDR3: CASSEAGGGQETQYF
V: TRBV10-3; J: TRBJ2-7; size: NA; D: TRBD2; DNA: TGTGCCATCAGTGGGGAGGGCGAGCAGTACTTC; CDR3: CAISGEGEQYF
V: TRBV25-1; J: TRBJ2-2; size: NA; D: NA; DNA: TGTGCCAGCAGTGAGTCAACTAACACCGGGGAGCTGTTTTTT; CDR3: CASSESTNTGELFF
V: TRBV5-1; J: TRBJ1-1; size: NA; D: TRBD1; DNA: TGCGCCAGCAGCTTGGATGGACAGGCGTTCACTGAAGCTTTCTTT; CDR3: CASSLDGQAFTEAFF
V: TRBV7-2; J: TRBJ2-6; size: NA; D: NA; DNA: TGTGCCAGCAGCCCCCGCGGGGAGGGGGAGGCTGGGGCCAACGTCCTGACTTTC; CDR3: CASSPRGEGEAGANVLTF
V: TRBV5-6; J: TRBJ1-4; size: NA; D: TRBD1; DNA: TGTGCCAGCAGCGACAGGGTAGGGGAAAAACTGTTTTTT; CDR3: CASSDRVGEKLFF
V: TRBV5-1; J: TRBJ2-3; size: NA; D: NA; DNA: TGCGCCAGCAGCTTGCGACGGGCAGATACGCAGTATTTT; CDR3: CASSLRRADTQYF
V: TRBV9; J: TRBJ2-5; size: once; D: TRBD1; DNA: TGTGCCAGCAGCGTAGCCCGAACAGGGGGGCAAGAGACCCAGTACTTC; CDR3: CASSVARTGGQETQYF
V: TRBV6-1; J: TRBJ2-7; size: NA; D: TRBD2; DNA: TGTGCCAGCAGTGTACGACTAGCGGGAGGCTCCTACGAGCAGTACTTC; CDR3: CASSVRLAGGSYEQYF
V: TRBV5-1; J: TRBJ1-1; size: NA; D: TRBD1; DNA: TGCGCCAGCAGCTCTTCCGGGACAGGGGCTACTGAAGCTTTCTTT; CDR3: CASSSSGTGATEAFF
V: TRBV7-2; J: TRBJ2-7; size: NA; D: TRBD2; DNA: TGTGCCAGCAGCCTACTAGCGTTCTCCTACGAGCAGTACTTC; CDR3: CASSLLAFSYEQYF
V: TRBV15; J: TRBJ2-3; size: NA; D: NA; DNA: TGTGCCACCAGCAGAGAGGGCCCAGGGTCGGATACGCAGTATTTT; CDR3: CATSREGPGSDTQYF
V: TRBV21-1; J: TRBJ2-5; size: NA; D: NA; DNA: TGTGCCAGCAGCAAAGTGCGGGATTGGTCGGAGACCCAGTACTTC; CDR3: CASSKVRDWSETQYF
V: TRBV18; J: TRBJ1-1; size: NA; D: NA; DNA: TGTGCCAGCTCACCACTCTCAGATATGAACACTGAAGCTTTCTTT; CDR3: CASSPLSDMNTEAFF
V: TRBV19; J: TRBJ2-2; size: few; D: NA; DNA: TGTGCCAGTAGTATAAAGAGACAGGAAACCGTCACCGGGGAGCTGTTTTTT; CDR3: CASSIKRQETVTGELFF
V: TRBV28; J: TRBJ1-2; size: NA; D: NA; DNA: TGTGCCAGCAGCCCCTGGGTGGACAGTCTTACTAACTATGGCTACACCTTC; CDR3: CASSPWVDSLTNYGYTF
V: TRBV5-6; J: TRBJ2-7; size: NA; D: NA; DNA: TGTGCCAGCAGCTGGGGGGTGTACGAGCAGTACTTC; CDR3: CASSWGVYEQYF
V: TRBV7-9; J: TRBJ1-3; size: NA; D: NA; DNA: TGTGCCAGCAGCTCTCAGGACTCTGGAAACACCATATATTTT; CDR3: CASSSQDSGNTIYF
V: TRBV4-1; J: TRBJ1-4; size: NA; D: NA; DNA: TGCGCCAGCAGCCAAGAGGGCAGAACTAATGAAAAACTGTTTTTT; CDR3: CASSQEGRTNEKLFF
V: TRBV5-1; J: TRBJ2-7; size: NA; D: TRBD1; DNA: TGCGCCAGCAGCCTCAGCGGACAGGCCTACGAGCAGTACTTC; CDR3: CASSLSGQAYEQYF
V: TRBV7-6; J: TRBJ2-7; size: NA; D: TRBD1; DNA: TGTGCCAGCAGCTTAAGACAGGGAGCCCGTGACGAGCAGTACTTC; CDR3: CASSLRQGARDEQYF
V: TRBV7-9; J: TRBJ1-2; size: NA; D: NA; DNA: TGTGCCAGCAGCTTAGCGATAAGCGGTGTCGGCTACACCTTC; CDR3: CASSLAISGVGYTF
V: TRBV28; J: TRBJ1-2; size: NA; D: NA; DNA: TGTGCCAGCAGTTTTAACAGTAAGAACTATGGCTACACCTTC; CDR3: CASSFNSKNYGYTF
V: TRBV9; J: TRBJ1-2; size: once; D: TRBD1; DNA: TGTGCCAGCGACCGGGACAGGGGGGATGGCTACACCTTC; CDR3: CASDRDRGDGYTF
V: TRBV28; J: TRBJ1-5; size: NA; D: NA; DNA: TGTGCCAGCTGTGCGTGGGGGGGTAGCAATCAGCCCCAGCATTTT; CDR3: CASCAWGGSNQPQHF
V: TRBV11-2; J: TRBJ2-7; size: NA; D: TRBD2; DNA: TGTGCCAGCACCACGACTAGCGGGGTCTACGAGCAGTACTTC; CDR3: CASTTTSGVYEQYF
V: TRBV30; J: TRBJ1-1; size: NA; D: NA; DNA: TGTGCCTGGAGTGTAACAGTGAACACTGAAGCTTTCTTT; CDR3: CAWSVTVNTEAFF
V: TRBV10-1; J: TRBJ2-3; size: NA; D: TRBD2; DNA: TGCGCCAGCAGTGAGGGGCCTAGCGGAGATACGCAGTATTTT; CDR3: CASSEGPSGDTQYF
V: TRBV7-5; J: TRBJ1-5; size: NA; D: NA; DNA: TGTGCCAGAAGCTCTACCAATCAGCCCCAGCATTTT; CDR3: CARSSTNQPQHF
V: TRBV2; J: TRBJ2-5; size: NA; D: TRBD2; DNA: TGTGCCAGCAACGGGAGGCGGGAGACCCAGTACTTC; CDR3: CASNGRRETQYF